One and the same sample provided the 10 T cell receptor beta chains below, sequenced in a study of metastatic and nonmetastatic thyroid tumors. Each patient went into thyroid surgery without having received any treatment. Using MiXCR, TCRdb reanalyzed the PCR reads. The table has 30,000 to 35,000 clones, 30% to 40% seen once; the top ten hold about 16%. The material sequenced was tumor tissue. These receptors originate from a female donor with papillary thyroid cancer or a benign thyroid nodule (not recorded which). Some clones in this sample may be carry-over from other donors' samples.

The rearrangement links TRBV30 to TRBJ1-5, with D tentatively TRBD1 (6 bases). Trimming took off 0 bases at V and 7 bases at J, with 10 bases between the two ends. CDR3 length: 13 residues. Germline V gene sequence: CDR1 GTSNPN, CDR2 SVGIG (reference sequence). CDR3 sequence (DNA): TGTGCCTGGAGTGTACAGGGTTTCCAGCCCCAGCATTTT. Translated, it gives CAWSVQGFQPQHF.

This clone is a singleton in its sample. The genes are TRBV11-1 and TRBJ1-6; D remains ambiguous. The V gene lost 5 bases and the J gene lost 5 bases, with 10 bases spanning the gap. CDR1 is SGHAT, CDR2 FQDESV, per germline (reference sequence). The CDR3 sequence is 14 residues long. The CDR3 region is CASSVRGNNSPLHF. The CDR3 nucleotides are TGTGCCAGCAGCGTACGGGGAAATAATTCACCCCTCCACTTT.

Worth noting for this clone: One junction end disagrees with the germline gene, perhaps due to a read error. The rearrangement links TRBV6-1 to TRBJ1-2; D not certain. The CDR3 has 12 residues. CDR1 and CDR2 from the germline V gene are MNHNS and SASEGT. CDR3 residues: CASSQDNYGYAF. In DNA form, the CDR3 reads TGTGCCAGCAGTCAGGATAACTATGGCTACGCCTTC.

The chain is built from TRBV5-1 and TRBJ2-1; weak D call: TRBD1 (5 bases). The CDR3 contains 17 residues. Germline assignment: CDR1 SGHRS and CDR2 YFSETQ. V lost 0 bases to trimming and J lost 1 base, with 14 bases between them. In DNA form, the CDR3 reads TGCGCCAGCAGCTTGGCCGGCCGGCAGGGTTCCTACAATGAGCAGTTCTTC. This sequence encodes CASSLAGRQGSYNEQFF.

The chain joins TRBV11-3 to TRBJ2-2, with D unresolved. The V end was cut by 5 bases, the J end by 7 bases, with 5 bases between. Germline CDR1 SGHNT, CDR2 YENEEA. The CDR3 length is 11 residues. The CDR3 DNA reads TGTGCCAGCAGCACAGACGGGGAGCTGTTTTTT. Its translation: CASSTDGELFF.

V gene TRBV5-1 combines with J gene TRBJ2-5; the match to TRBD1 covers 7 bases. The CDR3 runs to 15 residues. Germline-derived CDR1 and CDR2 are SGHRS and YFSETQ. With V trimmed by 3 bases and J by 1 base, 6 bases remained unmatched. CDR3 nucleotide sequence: TGCGCCAGCAGCTCTGACAGGGTGGGCCAAGAGACCCAGTACTTC. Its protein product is CASSSDRVGQETQYF. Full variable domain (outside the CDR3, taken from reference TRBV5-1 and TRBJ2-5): KAGVTQTPRYLIKTRGQQVTLSCSPISGHRSVSWYQQTPGQGLQFLFEYFSETQRNKGNFPGRFSGRQFSNSRSEMNVSTLELGDSALYLCASSSDRVGQETQYFGPGTRLLVL.

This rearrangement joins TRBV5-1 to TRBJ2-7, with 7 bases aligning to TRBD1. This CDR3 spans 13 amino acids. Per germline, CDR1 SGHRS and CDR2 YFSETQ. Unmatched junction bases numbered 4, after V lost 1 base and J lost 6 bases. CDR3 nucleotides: TGCGCCAGCAGCTTGAGGGGACAGTCCGAGCAGTACTTC. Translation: CASSLRGQSEQYF.

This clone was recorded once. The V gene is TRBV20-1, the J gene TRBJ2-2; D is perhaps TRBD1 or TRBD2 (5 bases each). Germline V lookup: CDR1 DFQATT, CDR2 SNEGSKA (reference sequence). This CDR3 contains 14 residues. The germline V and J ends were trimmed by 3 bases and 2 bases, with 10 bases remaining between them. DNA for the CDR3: TGCAGTGCTAGTACCGGGGCAAACACCGGGGAGCTGTTTTTT. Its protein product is CSASTGANTGELFF.

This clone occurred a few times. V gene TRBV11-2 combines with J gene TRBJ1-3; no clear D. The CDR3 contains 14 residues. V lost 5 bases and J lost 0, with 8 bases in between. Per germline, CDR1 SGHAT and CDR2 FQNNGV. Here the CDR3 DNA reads TGTGCCAGCAGCCTGGACCTCTCTGGAAACACCATATATTTT. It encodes CASSLDLSGNTIYF.

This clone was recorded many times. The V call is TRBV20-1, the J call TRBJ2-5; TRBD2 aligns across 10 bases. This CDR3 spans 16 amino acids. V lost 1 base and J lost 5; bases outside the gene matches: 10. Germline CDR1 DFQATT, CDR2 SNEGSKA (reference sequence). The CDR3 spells CSARGELAGGWETQYF. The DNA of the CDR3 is TGCAGTGCTAGAGGGGAATTAGCGGGAGGATGGGAGACCCAGTACTTC.